This is a list of T cell receptor beta chains from one sample in a study of cytomegalovirus exposure and HLA in healthy donors. Data came from immunoSEQ multiplex PCR; TCRdb stores just in-frame clones and leaves some out. The sample holds some 55,000 clones, about 80% seen once. Sequences were obtained from PBMCs. The source of these receptors is a man aged 35-49 years in good health and CMV-seronegative. CDR3s include the opening cysteine and the closing phenylalanine or tryptophan. Fields, in order: D gene, J gene, V gene, clone size, CDR3 protein, CDR3 DNA. The D gene is left open where the match is weak. Expanded clones get a size class; other rows say once, few or many, or leave the size out.

>-|TRBJ1-1|TRBV2|-
CASTQNTEAFF
TGTGCCAGCACCCAGAACACTGAAGCTTTCTTT
>TRBD1|TRBJ2-7|TRBV7-9|-
CASSPLQGELIPYEQYF
TGTGCCAGCAGCCCCCTACAGGGGGAGCTGATCCCCTACGAGCAGTACTTC
>-|TRBJ1-5|TRBV6-5|-
CASSYSNRRSNQPQHF
TGTGCCAGCAGTTACTCTAACAGGCGTAGCAATCAGCCCCAGCATTTT
>TRBD1|TRBJ1-6|TRBV7-2|-
CASSLYPPTGSNNSPLHF
TGTGCCAGCAGCTTATACCCGCCGACAGGGTCCAATAATTCACCCCTCCACTTT
>-|TRBJ2-1|TRBV6-5|once
CASSYRGSYNEQFF
TGTGCCAGCAGTTATCGTGGGAGCTACAATGAGCAGTTCTTC
>-|TRBJ1-1|TRBV6-1|few
CASILQPNTEAFF
TGTGCCAGCATACTACAACCGAACACTGAAGCTTTCTTT
>-|TRBJ2-2|TRBV7-2|-
CASSLGPGNTGELFF
TGTGCCAGCAGCTTAGGTCCCGGTAACACCGGGGAGCTGTTTTTT
>TRBD1|TRBJ1-2|TRBV19|once
CASSAWTGNTNYGYTF
TGTGCCAGTAGTGCGTGGACAGGGAACACTAACTATGGCTACACCTTC
>TRBD1|TRBJ1-5|TRBV30|-
CAWNAQGGNQPQHF
TGTGCCTGGAATGCACAGGGGGGCAATCAGCCCCAGCATTTT
>TRBD1|TRBJ1-4|TRBV13|few
CASSLEGTANEKLFF
TGTGCCAGCAGCTTAGAGGGGACAGCTAATGAAAAACTGTTTTTT
>-|TRBJ1-5|TRBV5-6|-
CASSFWSNSNQPQHF
TGTGCCAGCAGCTTTTGGAGTAACAGCAATCAGCCCCAGCATTTT
>-|TRBJ1-5|TRBV7-8|-
CASSSYRFGGNQPQHF
TGTGCCAGCAGCTCATACAGGTTTGGGGGCAATCAGCCCCAGCATTTT
>-|TRBJ2-1|TRBV5-4|-
CASSLIRGDEQFF
TGTGCCAGCAGCCTTATCAGGGGCGATGAGCAGTTCTTC
>-|TRBJ2-4|TRBV13|once
CASSEGAGNIQYF
TGTGCCAGCAGCGAGGGAGCCGGGAACATTCAGTACTTC
>-|TRBJ2-2|TRBV7-8|once
CASSLALRALAGELFF
TGTGCCAGCAGCTTAGCGCTCAGGGCGTTGGCCGGGGAGCTGTTTTTT
>TRBD2|TRBJ2-1|TRBV5-4|-
CASSSLAGGPRDEQFF
TGTGCCAGCAGCTCACTAGCGGGGGGGCCGCGCGATGAGCAGTTCTTC
>TRBD1|TRBJ1-1|TRBV30|-
CAWRGGAGGARSSTFF
TGTGCCTGGAGAGGGGGGGCAGGGGGCGCGAGAAGTTCAACTTTCTTT
>-|TRBJ1-6|TRBV4-1|-
CASSPLENSPLHF
TGCGCCAGCAGCCCCCTAGAGAATTCACCCCTCCACTTT
>TRBD2|TRBJ2-3|TRBV4-3|-
CASSQEPLAGYTQYF
TGCGCCAGCAGCCAAGAGCCTCTAGCGGGGTATACGCAGTATTTT
>TRBD2|TRBJ2-1|TRBV5-1|-
CASSQMLAGAYNEQFF
TGCGCCAGCAGCCAAATGCTAGCGGGGGCATACAATGAGCAGTTCTTC
>-|TRBJ1-5|TRBV5-1|-
CASSLAERSSGSNQPQHF
TGCGCCAGCAGCTTGGCGGAACGGTCAAGCGGTAGCAATCAGCCCCAGCATTTT
>-|TRBJ2-7|TRBV6-1|-
CASISGYSYEQYF
TGTGCCAGCATAAGCGGGTACTCCTACGAGCAGTACTTC
>TRBD1|TRBJ2-2|TRBV5-4|-
CASSSVDRGQAGELFF
TGTGCCAGCAGCTCCGTGGACAGGGGACAGGCCGGGGAGCTGTTTTTT
>-|TRBJ1-1|TRBV5-4|few
CASSPRRNGQLTVKAFF
TGTGCCAGCAGCCCTAGAAGAAACGGACAGCTAACTGTGAAAGCTTTCTTT
>TRBD1|TRBJ2-5|TRBV11-3|-
CASSARQGHTAETQYF
TGTGCCAGCAGCGCCCGACAGGGACACACCGCGGAGACCCAGTACTTC
>-|TRBJ1-2|TRBV2|-
CASSGGRVGGYTF
TGTGCCAGCAGTGGGGGCAGGGTGGGTGGCTACACCTTC
>TRBD2|TRBJ2-1|TRBV4-1|-
CASSQEKLAGDNEQFF
TGCGCCAGCAGCCAAGAAAAACTAGCGGGGGACAATGAGCAGTTCTTC
>-|TRBJ1-6|TRBV10-1|-
CASKKYGRRIKTKKNSPLHF
TGCGCCAGCAAAAAATATGGCAGGAGGATAAAAACAAAAAAGAATTCACCCCTCCACTTT
>TRBD1|TRBJ1-1|TRBV30|once
CAWSAQGDTEAFF
TGTGCCTGGAGTGCTCAGGGGGACACTGAAGCTTTCTTT
>TRBD2|TRBJ2-7|TRBV14|-
CASSRSGGGSYEQYF
TGTGCCAGCAGCCGGAGCGGGGGCGGATCCTACGAGCAGTACTTC
>-|TRBJ1-6|TRBV30|-
CASDGNNSPLHF
TGTGCCTCGGACGGGAATAATTCACCCCTCCACTTT
>-|TRBJ2-6|TRBV5-1|-
CASTSSGAGANVLTF
TGCGCCAGCACCTCATCGGGTGCGGGGGCCAACGTCCTGACTTTC
>TRBD1|TRBJ1-1|TRBV6-1|-
CASRDRVFTEAFF
TGTGCCAGCAGAGACAGGGTTTTCACTGAAGCTTTCTTT
>-|TRBJ1-6|TRBV27|-
CASSFLDNSPLHF
TGTGCCAGCAGTTTCCTAGATAATTCACCCCTCCACTTT
>-|TRBJ2-3|TRBV19|-
CASMAGSTDTQYF
TGTGCCAGTATGGCAGGAAGCACAGATACGCAGTATTTT
>-|TRBJ2-5|TRBV6-1|-
CASSPGSWETQYF
TGTGCCAGCAGCCCGGGGTCGTGGGAGACCCAGTACTTC
>-|TRBJ2-5|TRBV5-4|-
CASSLGARQDYQETQYF
TGTGCCAGCAGCTTGGGGGCCCGACAGGACTACCAAGAGACCCAGTACTTC
>TRBD2|TRBJ2-5|TRBV11-3|-
CASSSGTSGASSQETQYF
TGTGCCAGCAGCTCAGGGACTAGCGGGGCCTCAAGCCAAGAGACCCAGTACTTC
>-|TRBJ2-3|TRBV5-6|-
CASSLVASSTDTQYF
TGTGCCAGCAGCTTGGTGGCTAGCAGCACAGATACGCAGTATTTT
>-|TRBJ1-3|TRBV9|-
CASSVSAVSTGNTIYF
TGTGCCAGCAGCGTCAGTGCGGTGAGCACTGGAAACACCATATATTTT
>-|TRBJ1-2|TRBV6-6|-
CASSYGYQGRNYGYTF
TGTGCCAGCAGTTACGGGTATCAGGGGCGGAACTATGGCTACACCTTC
>TRBD2|TRBJ2-1|TRBV5-1|once
CASSLDGLAGPVYNEQFF
TGCGCCAGCAGCTTGGATGGTCTAGCGGGGCCCGTTTACAATGAGCAGTTCTTC
>TRBD1|TRBJ1-2|TRBV11-3|-
CASSLGQGPNYGYTF
TGTGCCAGCAGCTTAGGACAGGGCCCTAACTATGGCTACACCTTC
>TRBD1|TRBJ2-3|TRBV7-9|-
CASSHRDSDSDTQYF
TGTGCCAGCAGCCACCGGGACAGCGACTCAGATACGCAGTATTTT
>TRBD1|TRBJ1-4|TRBV10-3|-
CAISDGTAGGEKLFF
TGTGCCATCAGTGACGGGACAGCTGGGGGTGAAAAACTGTTTTTT
>TRBD1|TRBJ1-2|TRBV5-6|-
CASSLVAGGGYGYTF
TGTGCCAGCAGCTTGGTTGCAGGGGGTGGGTATGGCTACACCTTC
>-|TRBJ2-4|TRBV11-2|-
CASSSGVLENIQYF
TGTGCCAGCAGTTCCGGAGTCCTAGAAAACATTCAGTACTTC
>-|TRBJ1-1|TRBV19|-
CASSIGAAANTEAFF
TGTGCCAGTAGTATAGGGGCAGCCGCGAACACTGAAGCTTTCTTT
>TRBD2|TRBJ2-1|TRBV9|-
CASSVRSSGYNEQFF
TGTGCCAGCAGCGTCAGGTCTAGCGGTTACAATGAGCAGTTCTTC
>-|TRBJ1-1|TRBV6-1|-
CASSEAVGGDTEAFF
TGTGCCAGCAGTGAAGCTGTGGGGGGGGACACTGAAGCTTTCTTT
>-|TRBJ2-7|TRBV11-2|-
CASSPGYEQYF
TGTGCCAGCAGCCCAGGCTACGAGCAGTACTTC
>-|TRBJ1-3|TRBV6-5|-
CASSQDRFGNTIYF
TGTGCCAGCAGCCAAGACAGATTCGGAAACACCATATATTTT
>TRBD1|TRBJ1-5|TRBV6-1|few
CASQDRVRQPQHF
TGTGCCAGCCAAGACAGGGTCCGTCAGCCCCAGCATTTT
>-|TRBJ2-3|TRBV5-6|-
CASSLFWAGGTDTQYF
TGTGCCAGCAGCTTGTTCTGGGCAGGGGGCACAGATACGCAGTATTTT